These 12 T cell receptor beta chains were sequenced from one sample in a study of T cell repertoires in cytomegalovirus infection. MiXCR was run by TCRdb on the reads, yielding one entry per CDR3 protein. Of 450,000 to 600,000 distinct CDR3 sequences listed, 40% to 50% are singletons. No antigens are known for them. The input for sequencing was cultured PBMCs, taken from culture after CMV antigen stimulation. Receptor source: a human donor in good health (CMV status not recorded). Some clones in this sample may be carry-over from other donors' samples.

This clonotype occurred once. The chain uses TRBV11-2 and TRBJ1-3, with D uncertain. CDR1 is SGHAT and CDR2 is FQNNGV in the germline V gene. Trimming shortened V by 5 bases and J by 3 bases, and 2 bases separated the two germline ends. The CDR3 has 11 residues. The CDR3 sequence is CASSIGNTIYF. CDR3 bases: TGTGCCAGCAGCATTGGAAACACCATATATTTT.

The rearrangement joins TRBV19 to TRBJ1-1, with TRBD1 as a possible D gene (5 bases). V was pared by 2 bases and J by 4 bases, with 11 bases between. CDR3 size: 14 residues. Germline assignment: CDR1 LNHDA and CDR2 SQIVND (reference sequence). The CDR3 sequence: CASSISGASTEAFF. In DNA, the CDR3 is TGTGCCAGTAGTATATCCGGGGCGAGCACTGAAGCTTTCTTT. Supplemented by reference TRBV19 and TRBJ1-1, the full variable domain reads DGGITQSPKYLFRKEGQNVTLSCEQNLNHDAMYWYRQDPGQGLRLIYYSQIVNDFQKGDIAEGYSVSREKKESFPLTVTSAQKNPTAFYLCASSISGASTEAFFGQGTRLTVV.

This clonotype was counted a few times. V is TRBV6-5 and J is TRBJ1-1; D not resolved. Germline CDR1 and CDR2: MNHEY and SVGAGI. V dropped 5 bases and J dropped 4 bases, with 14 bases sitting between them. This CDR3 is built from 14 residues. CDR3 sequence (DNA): TGTGCCAGCAGTAGGGCGATTGGATCCACTGAAGCTTTCTTT. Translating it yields CASSRAIGSTEAFF.

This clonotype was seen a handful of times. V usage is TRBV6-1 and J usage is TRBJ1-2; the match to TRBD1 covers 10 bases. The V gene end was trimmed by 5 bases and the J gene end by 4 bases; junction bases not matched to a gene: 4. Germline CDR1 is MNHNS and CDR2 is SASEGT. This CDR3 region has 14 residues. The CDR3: CASSYGDRGYGYTF. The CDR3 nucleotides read TGTGCCAGCAGTTACGGGGACAGGGGCTATGGCTACACCTTC.

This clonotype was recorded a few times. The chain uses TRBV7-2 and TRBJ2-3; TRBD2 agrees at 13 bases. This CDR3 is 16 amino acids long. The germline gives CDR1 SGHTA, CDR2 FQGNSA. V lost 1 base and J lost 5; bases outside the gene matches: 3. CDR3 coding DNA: TGTGCCAGCAGCTTAGTGGGGACTAGCGGGGAAGATACGCAGTATTTT. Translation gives CASSLVGTSGEDTQYF.

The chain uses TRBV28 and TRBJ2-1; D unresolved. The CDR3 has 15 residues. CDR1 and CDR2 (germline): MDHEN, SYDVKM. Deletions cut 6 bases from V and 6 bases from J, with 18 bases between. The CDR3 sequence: CASSLWAEPFNEQFF. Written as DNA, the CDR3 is TGTGCCAGCAGCCTTTGGGCGGAACCTTTCAATGAGCAGTTCTTC. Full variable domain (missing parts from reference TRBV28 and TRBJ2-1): DVKVTQSSRYLVKRTGEKVFLECVQDMDHENMFWYRQDPGLGLRLIYFSYDVKMKEKGDIPEGYSVSREKKERFSLILESASTNQTSMYLCASSLWAEPFNEQFFGPGTRLTVL.

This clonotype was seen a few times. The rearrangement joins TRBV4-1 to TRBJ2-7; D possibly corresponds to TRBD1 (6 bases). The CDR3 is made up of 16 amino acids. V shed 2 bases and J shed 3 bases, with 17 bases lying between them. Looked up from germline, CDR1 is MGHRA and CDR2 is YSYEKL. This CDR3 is CASSQPWARGDYEQYF. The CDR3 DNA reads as TGCGCCAGCAGCCAACCCTGGGCCAGGGGCGACTACGAGCAGTACTTC.

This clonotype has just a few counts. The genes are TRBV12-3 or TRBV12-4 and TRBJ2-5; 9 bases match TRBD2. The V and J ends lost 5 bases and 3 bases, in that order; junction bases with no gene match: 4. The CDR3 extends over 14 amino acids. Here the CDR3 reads CASSDGGGEETQYF. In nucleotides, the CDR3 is TGTGCCAGCAGTGACGGCGGGGGGGAAGAGACCCAGTACTTC.

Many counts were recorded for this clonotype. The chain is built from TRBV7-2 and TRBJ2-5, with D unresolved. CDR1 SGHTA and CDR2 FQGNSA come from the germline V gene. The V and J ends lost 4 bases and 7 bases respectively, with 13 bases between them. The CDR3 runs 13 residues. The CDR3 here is CASSSRPDGTQYF. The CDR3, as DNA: TGTGCCAGCAGCTCCCGCCCAGATGGGACCCAGTACTTC.

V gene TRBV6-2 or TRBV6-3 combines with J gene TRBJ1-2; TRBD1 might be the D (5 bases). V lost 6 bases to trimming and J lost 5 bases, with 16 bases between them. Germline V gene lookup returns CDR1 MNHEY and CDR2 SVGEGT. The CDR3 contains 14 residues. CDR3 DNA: TGTGCCAGCAGCGCAACTTCGGGGGGATATGGCTACACCTTC. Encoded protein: CASSATSGGYGYTF.

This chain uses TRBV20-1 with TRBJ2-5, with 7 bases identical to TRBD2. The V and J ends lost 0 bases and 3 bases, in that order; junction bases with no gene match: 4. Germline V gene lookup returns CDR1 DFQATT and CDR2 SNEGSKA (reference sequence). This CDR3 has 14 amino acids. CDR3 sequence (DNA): TGCAGTGCTAGAGAGGGGAGCGGGGAAGAGACCCAGTACTTC. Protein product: CSAREGSGEETQYF.

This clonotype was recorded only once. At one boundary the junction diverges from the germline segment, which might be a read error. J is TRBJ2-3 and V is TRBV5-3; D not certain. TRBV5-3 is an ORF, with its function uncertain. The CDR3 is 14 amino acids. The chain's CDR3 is CASSLILSSDTQYF. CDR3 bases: TGTGCCAGCAGCTTAATTCTGTCCTCAGATACGCAGTATTTT.